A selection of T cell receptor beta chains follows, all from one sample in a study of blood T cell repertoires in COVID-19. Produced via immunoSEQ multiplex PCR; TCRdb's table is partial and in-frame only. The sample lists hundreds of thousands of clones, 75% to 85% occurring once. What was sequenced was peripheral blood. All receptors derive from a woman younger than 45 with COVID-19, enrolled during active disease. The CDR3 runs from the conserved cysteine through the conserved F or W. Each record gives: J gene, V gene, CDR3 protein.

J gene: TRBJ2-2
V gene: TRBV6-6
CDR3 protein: CASSPTGDTGELFF

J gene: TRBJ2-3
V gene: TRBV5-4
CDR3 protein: CASSLGQQGTDTQYF

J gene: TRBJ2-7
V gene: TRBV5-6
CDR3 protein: CASTYFQTRSPYEQYF

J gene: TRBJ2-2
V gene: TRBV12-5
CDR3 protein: CASGLPRLAGGPNTGELFF

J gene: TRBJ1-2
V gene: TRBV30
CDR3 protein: CAWSPDGRDGYTF

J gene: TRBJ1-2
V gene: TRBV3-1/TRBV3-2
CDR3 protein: CASSQAQGPIDF

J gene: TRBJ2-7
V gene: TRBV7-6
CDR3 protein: CASSISPGQDYEQYF

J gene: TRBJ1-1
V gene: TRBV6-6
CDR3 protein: CASSTKGRDTEAFF

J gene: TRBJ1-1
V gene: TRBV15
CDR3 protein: CATSSGQGNTEAFF

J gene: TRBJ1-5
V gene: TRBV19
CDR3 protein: CASSTGTGAEPQHF

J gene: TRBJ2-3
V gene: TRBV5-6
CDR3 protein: CASGLAGGTDTQYF

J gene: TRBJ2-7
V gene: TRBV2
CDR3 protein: CASSERQGGEQYF

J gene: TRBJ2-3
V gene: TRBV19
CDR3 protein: CASKRGGGGGTDTQYF

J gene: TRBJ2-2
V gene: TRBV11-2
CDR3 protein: CASSRTSGGATNTGELFF

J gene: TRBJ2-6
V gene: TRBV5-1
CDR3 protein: CASSTDRGGPLSGANVLTF

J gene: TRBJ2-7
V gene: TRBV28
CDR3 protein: CASSFMASGGREYF

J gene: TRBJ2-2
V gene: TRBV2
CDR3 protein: CASAGLAVTGELFF

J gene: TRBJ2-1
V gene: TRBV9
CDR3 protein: CASSLADEQFF

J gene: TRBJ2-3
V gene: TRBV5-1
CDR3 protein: CASSLEAAATDTQYF

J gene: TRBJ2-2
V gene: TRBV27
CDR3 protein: CASSPYPSTLTTGELFF

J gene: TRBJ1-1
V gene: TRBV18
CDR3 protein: CASSPYGSTMNTEAFF

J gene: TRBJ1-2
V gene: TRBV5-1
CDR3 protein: CASSFASGTNTGYTF

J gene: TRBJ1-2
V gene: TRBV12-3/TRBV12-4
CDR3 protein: CASSRGPGGYTF

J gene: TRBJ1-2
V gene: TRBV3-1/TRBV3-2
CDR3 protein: CASSQGADGYTF

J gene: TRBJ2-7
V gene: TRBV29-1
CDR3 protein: CSVGLTGISYEQYF

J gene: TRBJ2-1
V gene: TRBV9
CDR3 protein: CASSVVVQGEQFF

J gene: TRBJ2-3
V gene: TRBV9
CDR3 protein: CASSVGLAGGDTQYF

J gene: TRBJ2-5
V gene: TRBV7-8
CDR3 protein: CASSRGTSGGGLQETQYF

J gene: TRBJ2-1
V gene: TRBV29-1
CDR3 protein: CSVGAGGEQFF

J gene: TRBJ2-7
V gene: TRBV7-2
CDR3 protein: CASSLGSGGWYEQYF

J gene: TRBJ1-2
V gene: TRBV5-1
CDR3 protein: CASSSRAGARDGYTF

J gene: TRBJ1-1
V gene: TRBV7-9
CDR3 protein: CASSSGVRTEAFF

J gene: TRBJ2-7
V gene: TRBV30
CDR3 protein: CAWSVRGGFRYEQYF

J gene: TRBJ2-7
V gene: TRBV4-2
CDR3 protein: CASSQDPRTGPGLAGGSSYEQYF

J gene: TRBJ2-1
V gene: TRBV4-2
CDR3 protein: CASSQLAGKDNEQFF

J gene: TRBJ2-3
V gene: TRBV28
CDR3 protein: CASSSLDTQYF

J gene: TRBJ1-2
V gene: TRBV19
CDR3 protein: CASATSRRQVNYGYTF

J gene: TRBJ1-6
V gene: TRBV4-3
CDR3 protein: CASSQGTEHNSPLHF

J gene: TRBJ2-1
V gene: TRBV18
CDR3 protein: CASSPPSSGGHRFF

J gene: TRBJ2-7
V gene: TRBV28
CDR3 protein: CASSLEPGLYEQYF

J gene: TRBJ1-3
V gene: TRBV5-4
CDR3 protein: CASSLAGMRNTIYF

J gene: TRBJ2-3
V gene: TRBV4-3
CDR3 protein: CASSPTSGRPRDTQYF

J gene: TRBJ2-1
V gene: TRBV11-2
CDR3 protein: CASSFGGQGYNEQFF

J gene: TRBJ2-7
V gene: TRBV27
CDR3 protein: CASTQTGAALEQYF

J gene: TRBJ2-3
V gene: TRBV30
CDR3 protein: CAWRRRGGWADTQYF

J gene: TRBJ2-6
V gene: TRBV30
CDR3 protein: CASQTSGANVLTF

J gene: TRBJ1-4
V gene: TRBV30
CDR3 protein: CAWSVLGGLGTNEKLFF

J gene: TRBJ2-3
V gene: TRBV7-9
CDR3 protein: CASSLEGSGGPDTQYF

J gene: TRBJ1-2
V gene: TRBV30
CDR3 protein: CAWGGQGWLRPDYGYTF

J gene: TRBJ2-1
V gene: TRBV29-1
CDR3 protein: CSVGGRGVNNEQFF

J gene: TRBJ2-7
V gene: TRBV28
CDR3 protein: CASTFGLYEQYF

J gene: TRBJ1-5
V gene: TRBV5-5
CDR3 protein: CASSLAPDNQPQHF

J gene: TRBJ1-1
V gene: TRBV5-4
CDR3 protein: CASSRESYTEAFF

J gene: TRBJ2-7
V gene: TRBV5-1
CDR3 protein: CASSYGLAPSSYEQYF

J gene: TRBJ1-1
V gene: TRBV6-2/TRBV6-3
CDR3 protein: CASSTVDKNTEAFF

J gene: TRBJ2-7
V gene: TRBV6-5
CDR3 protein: CASSPTGIVFYEQYF

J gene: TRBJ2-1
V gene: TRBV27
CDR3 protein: CASSLTSGGQNEQFF